A single sample is the source of the 21 T cell receptor delta chains below, sequenced in a study of gammadelta T cells in human blood. TCRdb reran clone calling via CATT on the RT-PCR reads. The table lists about 1,000 delta-chain clones, under 30% of them singletons. The sample comprised Vgamma9Vdelta2 gamma-delta T cells from adult blood. Every receptor here comes from a human donor.

Notes on this clone: Since a much larger clone is just one base distant, this may be a read error. Other DNA sequences in the same sample also yield this CDR3. This chain uses TRDV2 with TRDJ1, with 10 bases aligning to TRDD3. Per the germline V gene, CDR1 is GEAIGNYY and CDR2 is EKD. The CDR3 extends over 18 amino acids. The CDR3 nucleotides are TGTGCCTGTGACACTCTACTGGGGGATCGACAGTACACAGATAAACTCATCTTT. Its protein product is CACDTLLGDRQYTDKLIF.

Regarding this clone: A read error likely explains this, since a far larger clone differs by one base. The V gene is TRDV2, the J gene TRDJ1, with 10 positions matching TRDD3. The J gene, not given by TCRdb, was assigned here from a germline match of the nucleotide sequence. Germline V gene data show CDR1 as GEAIGNYY and CDR2 as EKD. V shed 4 bases and J 4 bases; nucleotides not matched to a gene: 17. This CDR3 region has 18 residues. The CDR3 is CACESMLGDKDKNDKLIF. The CDR3 coding sequence is TGTGCCTGTGAATCTATGCTGGGGGATAAAGATAAGAACGATAAACTCATCTTT.

This clone was counted a few times. A read error likely explains this, since a far larger clone differs by one base. This chain uses TRDV2 with TRDJ1; TRDD3 matches 9 bases. No J segment appears in TCRdb, so it was assigned here by matching the sequence to germline. CDR1 is GEAIGNYY, CDR2 EKD, per germline. The CDR3 length is 15 residues. The V segment lost 1 base and the J segment 6 bases; nucleotides outside the gene matches: 8. The CDR3 DNA sequence: TGTGCCTGTGACACATTGGGGGATATGCGGAATAAACTCATCTTT. Its translation: CACDTLGDMRNKLIF.

On this clone itself: A read error may explain this, as a much larger clone is one base away. The V gene is TRDV2, the J gene TRDJ1, with D perhaps TRDD3 (5 bases). As TCRdb names no J gene, one was assigned here on the basis of a DNA match to germline. The CDR3 has 15 amino acids. Per germline, CDR1 GEAIGNYY and CDR2 EKD. Deletions cut 1 base from V and 5 bases from J, with 16 bases between. The CDR3 reads CACDTMGKERDKLIF. In DNA, the CDR3 is TGTGCCTGTGACACGATGGGGAAAGAGAGAGATAAACTCATCTTT.

This clone has a handful of counts. This sequence may be a read error, since a much larger clone differs from it by one base. Other DNA sequences from this sample encode an identical CDR3 as well. The V and J genes are TRDV2 and TRDJ1, with D tentatively TRDD3 (7 bases). The CDR3 spans 19 residues. Germline V gene data show CDR1 as GEAIGNYY and CDR2 as EKD. Trimming took off 3 bases at V and 0 bases at J, with 25 bases between the two ends. CDR3 region: CACDSPFLTGGSYTDKLIF. In nucleotides, the CDR3 is TGTGCCTGTGACTCCCCATTCCTAACCGGGGGATCGTACACCGATAAACTCATCTTT.

Comment on this clone: A far more abundant clone sits one base away, making this likely a read error. The chain is built from TRDV2 and TRDJ1, with D perhaps TRDD3 (6 bases). TCRdb supplies no J gene; here it was assigned by aligning the nucleotide sequence to germline. The germline CDR1 and CDR2 sequences are GEAIGNYY and EKD. Trimming left V 5 bases short and J 2 bases short, with 26 bases between. CDR3 length equals 18 residues. This CDR3 is CACGTLSPPQGETDKLIF. Written as DNA, the CDR3 is TGTGCCTGTGGCACGTTGAGCCCACCGCAGGGGGAAACCGATAAACTCATCTTT.

Of note for this clone: A far larger clone is a single base away, which makes a read error likely. The rearrangement links TRDV2 to TRDJ1; the match to TRDD3 covers 7 bases. CDR1 is GEAIGNYY and CDR2 is EKD in the germline V gene. Trimming took 1 base from V and 5 from J; bases not matched to a gene: 6. This CDR3 contains 14 residues. The CDR3 protein is CACDTMGDRDKLIF. Here the CDR3 DNA reads TGTGCCTGTGACACTATGGGGGACCGAGATAAACTCATCTTT.

Points on this clone: This may arise from a read error, as a much more abundant clone is one base away. This specimen includes other DNA sequences encoding the same CDR3. V gene TRDV2 combines with J gene TRDJ1; a possible D gene is TRDD2 (6 bases). TCRdb offers no J gene call, so here the DNA was matched to germline to obtain one. The CDR3 extends over 24 amino acids. Per germline, CDR1 GEAIGNYY and CDR2 EKD. CDR3 DNA: TGTGCCTGTCGACCCCTTCCGGTTTCTCAATCAACCCCGGGGAAAAAGCCGTACACAGATAAACTCATCTTT. It specifies CACRPLPVSQSTPGKKPYTDKLIF.

A few counts support this clone. A read error is likely here: a far larger clone is one base away. This same CDR3 is encoded by further DNA sequences in the sample. The chain links TRDV2 to TRDJ1, with 9 bases fitting TRDD3. Germline V gene sequence: CDR1 GEAIGNYY, CDR2 EKD. The CDR3 extends over 17 amino acids. The CDR3 DNA is TGTGCCTGTAAGAAACTGGGGGACGGGGAGTACACCGATAAGCTCATCTTT. Residues: CACKKLGDGEYTDKLIF.

V is TRDV2 and J is TRDJ1; TRDD3 aligns across 11 bases. From germline, CDR1 is GEAIGNYY and CDR2 EKD. Trimming at V came to 2 bases and at J to 5 bases, leaving 15 bases not matched to a gene. This CDR3 spans 18 amino acids. CDR3 coding DNA: TGTGCCTGTGACATACTGGGGGATATGATGATGCCGATGGATAAACTCATCTTT. Translating it yields CACDILGDMMMPMDKLIF.

On this clone itself: A read error likely explains why the TCRdb protein, taken from a much larger clone, differs from this DNA's translation at residue 9; the protein shown is translated from the DNA. The rearrangement joins TRDV2 to TRDJ3; 7 bases agree with TRDD3. TCRdb leaves out the J gene; it was filled in here by matching the DNA to germline. The V segment lost 2 bases and the J segment 4 bases; nucleotides outside the gene matches: 13. The CDR3 is 19 amino acids. Germline V gene sequence: CDR1 GEAIGNYY, CDR2 EKD. This CDR3 is CACDSVLGNTLWDTRQMFF. The CDR3 bases are TGTGCCTGTGACAGCGTACTGGGGAATACGTTGTGGGACACCCGACAGATGTTTTTC.

This clone has a handful of counts. A far larger clone is just one base off, so this is likely a read error. The rearrangement links TRDV2 to TRDJ1; 9 bases match TRDD3. The germline gives CDR1 GEAIGNYY, CDR2 EKD. The CDR3 spans 17 residues. The CDR3 spells CACKKLGDGEYTDKRIF. The CDR3 DNA follows: TGTGCCTGTAAGAAACTGGGGGACGGGGAGTACACCGATAAACGCATCTTT.

This chain connects TRDV2 to TRDJ1; a weak D match, TRDD3 (5 bases). The J gene was missing in TCRdb and was found by matching the end of the DNA to germline. The CDR3 has 25 residues. Germline assignment: CDR1 GEAIGNYY and CDR2 EKD. V dropped 3 bases and J dropped 0 bases, with 43 bases sitting between them. Here the CDR3 DNA reads TGTGCCTGTGACGCAGTGAGATTAAGCGTGGCGGGGGCCTTGACCCCGAAGATAAACACCGATAAACTCATCTTT. Translated: CACDAVRLSVAGALTPKINTDKLIF.

This clone occurred a few times. This may stem from a read error, because a much larger clone lies one nucleotide away. Other DNA sequences of this sample code for an identical CDR3. This chain uses TRDV2 with TRDJ1, with 12 bases aligning to TRDD3. J gave up 11 bases and V 1 base, and 10 bases lay outside the gene matches. CDR1 and CDR2 (germline): GEAIGNYY, EKD. The CDR3 extends over 15 amino acids. The CDR3 region has the DNA TGTGCCTGTGACACGCTGGGGGATACGGAGACAGAGCTCATCTTT. Residues: CACDTLGDTETELIF.

This clone was seen a few times. With only one base between it and a far larger clone, this is likely a read error. At the DNA level, this CDR3 is encoded by other sequences in the same sample as well. This chain uses TRDV2 with TRDJ3; D might be TRDD3 (6 bases). V was pared by 0 bases and J by 7 bases, with 21 bases between. The CDR3 runs 19 residues. Looked up from germline, CDR1 is GEAIGNYY and CDR2 is EKD. The CDR3: CACDTVGGGLGSDTRQMFF. The CDR3 nucleotides read TGTGCCTGTGACACCGTAGGAGGCGGCCTGGGGTCAGACACCCGACAGATGTTTTTC.

As for this clone: It differs at one base from a far larger clone, so likely a read error. The chain links TRDV2 to TRDJ1; 10 bases align to TRDD3. TCRdb offers no J gene call, so here the DNA was matched to germline to obtain one. This CDR3 contains 25 residues. V lost 0 bases to trimming and J lost 5 bases; unmatched junction nucleotides: 35. Germline V CDR1 and CDR2: GEAIGNYY, EKD. For the CDR3, the DNA is TGTGCCTGTGACACCGTCGGGGTGGATTCCCACACGAGAAGGTCCTGGGGGATAGTAACTGATAAACTCATCTTT. This sequence encodes CACDTVGVDSHTRRSWGIVTDKLIF.

This clone is large. The same CDR3 is also encoded by other DNA sequences in this sample. This sequence joins TRDV2 and TRDJ1; 10 nucleotides line up with TRDD3. Per germline, CDR1 GEAIGNYY and CDR2 EKD. V shed 0 bases, J shed 0 bases, and the junction held 9 bases outside the gene matches. The CDR3 runs 18 residues. In DNA form, the CDR3 reads TGTGCCTGTGACACCGTCCTGGGGGATATGGGATACACCGATAAACTCATCTTT. Translation gives CACDTVLGDMGYTDKLIF.

Remarks on this clone: Given a much more abundant clone one base away, this may be a read error. The same CDR3 is also encoded by other DNA sequences in this sample. The J gene is TRDJ1, the V gene TRDV2; 13 bases are shared with TRDD3. Per the germline V gene, CDR1 is GEAIGNYY and CDR2 is EKD. The trim removed 0 bases at V and 5 bases at J, leaving 14 bases unmatched. This CDR3 region has 19 residues. This chain's CDR3 is CACDTVVQTGGYASDKLIF. Written as DNA, the CDR3 is TGTGCCTGTGACACCGTGGTCCAAACTGGGGGATACGCCTCTGATAAACTCATCTTT.

As concerns this clone: This clone may be a read error of a much larger clone one base away. Other DNA sequences in the sample encode the same CDR3. The V gene is TRDV2, the J gene TRDJ1; D call uncertain. The CDR3 contains 14 residues. From germline, CDR1 is GEAIGNYY and CDR2 EKD. The CDR3 loop is CACDALLYTDKLIF. Here the CDR3 DNA reads TGTGCCTGTGACGCTCTACTGTACACTGATAAACTCATCTTT.

In this sample, this clone turned up a few times. This may come from a read error, since a much larger clone is one base off. The chain couples TRDV2 to TRDJ1, with D perhaps matching TRDD3 (5 bases). Germline V gene lookup returns CDR1 GEAIGNYY and CDR2 EKD. CDR3 length: 24 residues. V was cut by 1 base and J by 0 bases, with 38 bases left in between. In DNA, the CDR3 is TGTGCCTGTGACACGGTGGAGTACTCTGTGGACCCCGAGTCATGGGGCCAGTACACCGATAAACTCATCTTT. It codes for CACDTVEYSVDPESWGQYTDKLIF.

This clone turned up a few times. This likely reflects a read error, since a far larger clone is one base away. The V and J genes are TRDV2 and TRDJ3, with 8 bases matching TRDD3. This CDR3 region has 19 residues. V lost 3 bases and J lost 0; bases outside the gene matches: 9. The V gene's germline CDR1 is GEAIGNYY and CDR2 EKD. The CDR3 loop reads CACDAASLGDSWDTRQMFF. CDR3 nucleotides: TGTGCCTGTGACGCCGCCAGCCTGGGGGACTCCTGGGACACCCGACAGATGTTTTTC.